The 24 T cell receptor beta chains below all came from one sample that was sequenced in a study of CXCR4 blockade with PD-1 therapy in pancreatic cancer. Profiling relied on immunoSEQ multiplex PCR, and the TCRdb table lists in-frame clones only, not all of them. The table has approximately 17,000 clones, around 70% seen once. The source material was tumor tissue. Receptor source: a human donor with pancreatic ductal adenocarcinoma.

The chain uses TRBV6-8 and TRBJ1-5; TRBD1 is a possible D gene (6 bases). The CDR3 is made up of 17 amino acids. Between the trimmed V and J ends, which lost 6 bases and 0 bases, there was a span of 18 bases. Per the germline V gene, CDR1 is MNHGY and CDR2 is SAAAGT. The CDR3 spells CASRAPGQFYSNQPQHF. CDR3 DNA sequence: TGTGCCAGCAGGGCTCCCGGACAGTTTTATAGCAATCAGCCCCAGCATTTT.

The chain uses TRBV19 and TRBJ2-7; D call uncertain. The germline V and J ends were trimmed by 3 bases and 4 bases, with 7 bases remaining between them. CDR1 is LNHDA and CDR2 is SQIVND in the germline V gene (reference sequence). The CDR3 totals 12 residues. The CDR3 here is CASSILGYEQYF. DNA for the CDR3: TGTGCCAGTAGTATTTTGGGATACGAGCAGTACTTC.

The chain recombines TRBV28 with TRBJ1-2; D uncertain. Trimming removed 9 bases at V and 4 bases at J, with 15 bases between. This CDR3 is 13 amino acids long. Germline assignment: CDR1 MDHEN and CDR2 SYDVKM. In DNA, the CDR3 is TGTGCCAGTAGTCCCCCCAGGACCTATGGCTACACCTTC. Protein sequence: CASSPPRTYGYTF.

This clone was found a few times. The rearrangement uses TRBV29-1 and TRBJ1-3, with D unclear. Trimming stripped 4 bases from V and 8 bases from J, with 12 bases between. The CDR3 has 12 amino acids. Looked up from germline, CDR1 is SQVTM and CDR2 is ANQGSEA. CDR3 sequence (DNA): TGCAGCGTTGGTGGGCAAACCGACACCATATATTTT. Its translation is CSVGGQTDTIYF.

This clone was observed a handful of times. CDR3 sequence reads: CASSWAGDPYGYTF. CDR3 in DNA: TGTGCCAGCAGCTGGGCAGGGGATCCCTATGGCTACACCTTC. The chain uses TRBV28 and TRBJ1-2; D may be TRBD1 (6 bases). With 6 bases removed from V and 4 bases from J, the gap between germline ends came to 15 bases. Germline-derived CDR1 and CDR2 are MDHEN and SYDVKM. The CDR3 extends over 14 amino acids.

The J gene is TRBJ2-7, the V gene TRBV19; D unresolved. V was pared by 3 bases and J by 3 bases, with 15 bases between. Germline V gene data show CDR1 as LNHDA and CDR2 as SQIVND (reference sequence). This CDR3 spans 15 amino acids. DNA for the CDR3: TGTGCCAGTAGTATTGCCAGAACTAAAATCTACGAGCAGTACTTC. Residues: CASSIARTKIYEQYF.

This chain joins TRBV30 and TRBJ1-5; D gene ambiguous. Per the germline V gene, CDR1 is GTSNPN and CDR2 is SVGIG (reference sequence). This CDR3 contains 13 residues. With 1 base removed from V and 3 bases from J, the gap between germline ends came to 7 bases. The CDR3 sequence: CAWSGQSNQPQHF. In DNA form, the CDR3 reads TGTGCCTGGAGTGGTCAGTCCAATCAGCCCCAGCATTTT.

The gene calls are TRBV18 and TRBJ2-3, with 9 bases that match TRBD2. V lost 4 bases to trimming and J lost 3 bases; unmatched junction nucleotides: 8. CDR3 size: 16 residues. The germline gives CDR1 KGHSH, CDR2 LQKENI. The CDR3 DNA reads TGTGCCAGCTCACAGACTAGCGGCGCGGGAACAGATACGCAGTATTTT. Its translation is CASSQTSGAGTDTQYF.

The rearrangement links TRBV9 to TRBJ1-3; a weak D match, TRBD1 (5 bases). V lost 0 bases and J lost 0, with 10 bases in between. This CDR3 comprises 16 residues. The V gene's germline CDR1 is SGDLS and CDR2 YYNGEE. This CDR3 reads CASSVASQGSGNTIYF. DNA for the CDR3: TGTGCCAGCAGCGTAGCTTCCCAGGGCTCTGGAAACACCATATATTTT. Drawing the rest from reference TRBV9 and TRBJ1-3, the complete variable domain is DSGVTQTPKHLITATGQRVTLRCSPRSGDLSVYWYQQSLDQGLQFLIQYYNGEERAKGNILERFSAQQFPDLHSELNLSSLELGDSALYFCASSVASQGSGNTIYFGEGSWLTVV.

This clone occurred once. The V and J genes are TRBV29-1 and TRBJ2-5, with 8 bases fitting TRBD2. The CDR3 is 16 amino acids. In germline, CDR1 is SQVTM, CDR2 ANQGSEA. V shed 0 bases and J 0 bases; nucleotides not matched to a gene: 6. The CDR3 DNA reads as TGCAGCGTTGAAGATCGCGGGGGGAGAAACCAAGAGACCCAGTACTTC. As protein: CSVEDRGGRNQETQYF.

The chain links TRBV6-8 to TRBJ2-2; D gene uncertain. Germline CDR1 MNHGY, CDR2 SAAAGT. CDR3 size: 16 residues. The ends were cut back, 5 bases at V and 0 bases at J, with 13 bases in the middle. CDR3: CASSAERSANTGELFF. The CDR3 DNA sequence: TGTGCCAGCAGTGCGGAGAGATCGGCGAACACCGGGGAGCTGTTTTTT.

CDR3 in DNA: TGTGCCAGTTCCTCGGGAACAGCGGGAGATACGCAGTATTTT. Protein product: CASSSGTAGDTQYF. The chain joins TRBV19 to TRBJ2-3; possibly TRBD2 for D (6 bases). The CDR3 has 14 residues. The ends were cut back, 8 bases at V and 5 bases at J, with 17 bases in the middle. Germline V gene data show CDR1 as LNHDA and CDR2 as SQIVND (reference sequence).

This clone was counted many times. This chain joins TRBV11-3 and TRBJ2-7; D unclear. There are 14 residues in the CDR3. Germline CDR1 reads SGHNT; CDR2 reads YENEEA. The germline V and J ends were trimmed by 0 bases and 5 bases, with 11 bases remaining between them. The CDR3: CASSLDPRSDEQYF. Written as DNA, the CDR3 is TGTGCCAGCAGCTTAGATCCTAGATCTGACGAGCAGTACTTC.

The J gene is TRBJ2-1, the V gene TRBV18, with 13 bases aligning to TRBD2. There are 17 residues in the CDR3. Germline CDR1 and CDR2: KGHSH and LQKENI. The ends lost 6 bases at V and 9 bases at J; junction bases unmatched: 14. CDR3 sequence: CASSPTSGRAERGEQFF. The CDR3 DNA is TGTGCCAGCTCGCCAACTAGCGGGAGGGCCGAAAGGGGTGAGCAGTTCTTC.

V is TRBV28 and J is TRBJ2-7, with 11 bases lining up with TRBD2. The CDR3 totals 18 residues. Trimming at V came to 1 base and at J to 3 bases, leaving 11 bases not matched to a gene. CDR1 is MDHEN, CDR2 SYDVKM, per germline. CDR3 protein: CASSLSTPGLADNYEQYF. CDR3 bases: TGTGCCAGCAGTTTATCTACCCCGGGACTAGCGGATAACTACGAGCAGTACTTC.

The chain recombines TRBV9 with TRBJ2-3; D gene unclear. V was cut by 0 bases and J by 3 bases, with 11 bases left in between. The CDR3 runs to 15 residues. Germline CDR1 and CDR2: SGDLS and YYNGEE. CDR3 protein: CASSVGIYSTDTQYF. The CDR3 nucleotides read TGTGCCAGCAGCGTAGGGATCTACTCAACAGATACGCAGTATTTT.

The chain uses TRBV19 and TRBJ2-1, with D maybe TRBD1 (6 bases). The germline V gene has CDR1 LNHDA and CDR2 SQIVND (reference sequence). Trimming took 1 base from V and 6 from J, leaving 10 bases between them. The CDR3 is 14 residues long. The CDR3 loop is CASSIAGEVNEQFF. The CDR3 DNA follows: TGTGCCAGTAGTATAGCAGGGGAAGTCAATGAGCAGTTCTTC.

This clone rates as medium-sized. The chain joins TRBV6-8 to TRBJ1-1; unclear D gene. There are 12 residues in the CDR3. Germline values: CDR1 MNHGY, CDR2 SAAAGT. Trimming cost V 10 bases and J 9 bases, with 18 bases left between them. CDR3 loop: CATTMTLGKAFF. The CDR3, as DNA: TGTGCCACCACAATGACGTTGGGGAAAGCTTTCTTT.

This clone was counted only a few times. This chain connects TRBV9 to TRBJ2-1; 11 positions match TRBD1. Looked up from germline, CDR1 is SGDLS and CDR2 is YYNGEE. CDR3 length: 17 residues. With V trimmed by 5 bases and J by 5 bases, 12 bases remained unmatched. CDR3 region: CASRPGRTGGANNEQFF. As DNA, the CDR3 is TGTGCCAGCAGGCCTGGAAGGACAGGGGGCGCGAACAATGAGCAGTTCTTC.

The rearrangement uses TRBV14 and TRBJ2-1; D may be TRBD2 (5 bases). V was clipped by 6 bases and J by 0 bases, with 12 bases between them. Germline V gene data show CDR1 as SGHDN and CDR2 as FVKESK. The CDR3 contains 15 residues. The CDR3 DNA follows: TGTGCCAGCAGTCCCAGCGGAAGCTCCTACAATGAGCAGTTCTTC. This encodes CASSPSGSSYNEQFF.

This sequence joins TRBV9 and TRBJ2-5; 8 positions agree with TRBD1. The CDR3 sequence is 15 residues long. Trimming removed 0 bases from V and 4 bases from J; junction bases left unmatched: 5. CDR1 and CDR2 (germline): SGDLS, YYNGEE. The CDR3 nucleotides are TGTGCCAGCAGCGTAGTAGCAGGGGGCGGAGAGACCCAGTACTTC. It yields the protein CASSVVAGGGETQYF.

The V and J genes are TRBV19 and TRBJ2-1; 13 nucleotides line up with TRBD2. Per the germline V gene, CDR1 is LNHDA and CDR2 is SQIVND (reference sequence). The CDR3 covers 16 residues. The ends lost 1 base at V and 3 bases at J; junction bases unmatched: 0. The CDR3 sequence is CASSIGLAGGYNEQFF. CDR3 nucleotides: TGTGCCAGTAGTATAGGACTAGCGGGGGGCTACAATGAGCAGTTCTTC.

About this clone: From the germline J gene comes the end of the CDR3, since the read stops 1 residue before it. This sequence joins TRBV6-1 and TRBJ2-7, with 7 bases matching TRBD2. J gave up 2 bases and V 1 base, and 5 bases lay outside the gene matches. Germline CDR1 and CDR2: MNHNS and SASEGT. CDR3 size: 15 residues. The CDR3 protein is CASSEVSGRTYEQYF. CDR3 DNA, as far as it was read: TGTGCCAGCAGTGAAGTTAGCGGGCGCACCTACGAGCAGTAC.

By proportion, this clone is medium-sized. Some base is ambiguous or went unread, and X replaces its residue. In the same sample, other DNA sequences code for this CDR3. The chain carries TRBV2 and TRBJ1-2; D is perhaps TRBD1 (5 bases). The V end was cut by 2 bases, the J end by 2 bases, with 9 bases between. CDR3 length: 14 residues. The germline V gene encodes CDR1 SNHLY and CDR2 FYNNEI. CDR3 in DNA: TGTGCCAGCAGTGAAAGGGGACCMAACTATGGCTACACCTTC. Amino acids: CASSERGXNYGYTF. From start to end, the CDR3 is CASSERGPNYGYTF.